A single sample is the source of the 5 T cell receptor beta chains below, sequenced in a study of identical twins. A single record per CDR3 protein comes from TCRdb applying MiXCR to the 5' RACE reads. The sample shows hundreds of thousands of distinct CDR3 sequences, about 8.3% of them seen only once. The same sample was also studied in work on yellow fever vaccine responses in identical twins.

The sample consisted of memory (CD45RO+) T cells sorted from blood. The receptors were sampled from a woman younger than 30 in good health.

In its sample, this clonotype was seen many times. The rearrangement links TRBV6-4 to TRBJ1-6; 9 nucleotides agree with TRBD1. The CDR3 consists of 15 residues. The V and J ends lost 0 bases and 6 bases, in that order; junction bases with no gene match: 0. CDR1 is MRHNA and CDR2 is SNTAGT in the germline V gene. CDR3 DNA sequence: TGTGCCAGCAGTGACTCGACAGGGGGTAATTCACCCCTCCACTTT. Amino acid sequence: CASSDSTGGNSPLHF.

The V and J genes are TRBV1 and TRBJ2-7; the table's D call TRBD2 went unverified against the DNA. TRBV1 is listed as a pseudogene. The CDR3 extends over 15 amino acids. Here the CDR3 reads CTSSQGLASGGEQYF. The CDR3 DNA sequence: TGCACCAGCAGCCAAGGACTAGCTTCGGGCGGCGAGCAGTACTTC.

This clonotype was counted at least ten times. The genes are TRBV6-7 and TRBJ2-7; a possible D gene is TRBD1 (5 bases). TRBV6-7 is marked as an open reading frame, function uncertain. The CDR3 sequence is 15 residues long. V was shortened by 0 bases and J by 3 bases, with 12 bases between the two germline ends. The CDR3 DNA is TGTGCCAGCAGTTACTCGATGCAGGGTTTCTACGAGCAGTACTTC. It yields the protein CASSYSMQGFYEQYF.

This clonotype was picked up a small number of times. The chain joins TRBV18 to TRBJ1-4; 9 nucleotides match TRBD1. Germline loops: CDR1 KGHSH, CDR2 LQKENI. The CDR3 has 18 amino acids. The V gene end was trimmed by 1 base and the J gene end by 2 bases; junction bases not matched to a gene: 8. As DNA, the CDR3 is TGTGCCAGCTCACCACGGTCCGGACAGGGGTTCACTAATGAAAAACTGTTTTTT. Translation: CASSPRSGQGFTNEKLFF.

By sample fraction, this clonotype is medium-sized. The rearrangement uses TRBV6-4 and TRBJ2-3, with 8 nucleotides matching TRBD2. The V gene's germline CDR1 is MRHNA and CDR2 SNTAGT. V lost 3 bases, J lost 2 bases, and 4 bases stayed unmatched. CDR3 size: 15 residues. The CDR3 DNA follows: TGTGCCAGCAGTGAGACTAGCGCCCACACAGATACGCAGTATTTT. Its translation is CASSETSAHTDTQYF.